This T cell receptor (beta chain) was retrieved from a study of T cells in Graves' hyperthyroidism and ophthalmopathy. Study observations and caveats: Blood also carried most thyroid clonotypes expanded above 0.001.

The germline V and J ends were trimmed by 6 bases and 6 bases, with 20 bases remaining between them. This CDR3 is built from 15 residues. On the basis of clinical symptoms, serum thyroxine and TRAb, thyroid ultrasound and orbital computed tomography, diagnoses were made. Fresh peripheral blood, roughly 9.8 ml of it, supplied the PBMCs. This clonotype was recorded at least ten times. Its target is not known. Amplified TCR beta CDR3 regions came from RNA transcripts. The HTBI primer set was used in a first-round RT-PCR of the TCR CDR3. TCRdb used MiXCR to reprocess the multiplex PCR reads, holding one entry per CDR3 protein. The data contain some 350,000 distinct CDR3 sequences, roughly 19% of them singletons.

The clonotype was recovered from a woman aged 18-29 years with Graves' hyperthyroidism. Input material: blood. V usage is TRBV12-3 or TRBV12-4 and J usage is TRBJ1-2; possibly TRBD1 for D (5 bases). CDR3 residues: CASRPVVGGMNGYTF. The CDR3 coding sequence is TGTGCCAGCAGGCCCGTGGTTGGGGGGATGAATGGCTACACCTTC.